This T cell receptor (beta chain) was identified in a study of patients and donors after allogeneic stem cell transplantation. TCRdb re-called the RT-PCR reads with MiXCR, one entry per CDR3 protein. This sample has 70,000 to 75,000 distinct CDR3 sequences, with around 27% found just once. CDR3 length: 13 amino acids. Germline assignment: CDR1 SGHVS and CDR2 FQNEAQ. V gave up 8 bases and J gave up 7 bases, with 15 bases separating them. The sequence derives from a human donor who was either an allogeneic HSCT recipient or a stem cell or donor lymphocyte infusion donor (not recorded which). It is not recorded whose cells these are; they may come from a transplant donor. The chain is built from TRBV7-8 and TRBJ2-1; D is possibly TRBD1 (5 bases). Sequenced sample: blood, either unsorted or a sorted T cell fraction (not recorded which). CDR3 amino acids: CASEASKGNEQFF. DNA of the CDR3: TGTGCCAGCGAGGCGTCTAAGGGGAATGAGCAGTTCTTC.